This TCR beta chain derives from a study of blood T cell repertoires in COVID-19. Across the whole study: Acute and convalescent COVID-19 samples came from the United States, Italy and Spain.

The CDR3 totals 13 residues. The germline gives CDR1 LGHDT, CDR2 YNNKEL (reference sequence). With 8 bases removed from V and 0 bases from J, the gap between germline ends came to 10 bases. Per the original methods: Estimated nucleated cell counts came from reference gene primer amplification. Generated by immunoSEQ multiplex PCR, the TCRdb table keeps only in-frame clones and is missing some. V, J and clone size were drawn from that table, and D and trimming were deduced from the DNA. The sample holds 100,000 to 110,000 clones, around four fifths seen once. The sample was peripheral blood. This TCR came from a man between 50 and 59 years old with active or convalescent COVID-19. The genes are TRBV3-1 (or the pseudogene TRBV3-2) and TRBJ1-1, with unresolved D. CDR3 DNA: TGTGCCAGCGCTGTTGGGCTGAACACTGAAGCTTTCTTT. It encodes CASAVGLNTEAFF.